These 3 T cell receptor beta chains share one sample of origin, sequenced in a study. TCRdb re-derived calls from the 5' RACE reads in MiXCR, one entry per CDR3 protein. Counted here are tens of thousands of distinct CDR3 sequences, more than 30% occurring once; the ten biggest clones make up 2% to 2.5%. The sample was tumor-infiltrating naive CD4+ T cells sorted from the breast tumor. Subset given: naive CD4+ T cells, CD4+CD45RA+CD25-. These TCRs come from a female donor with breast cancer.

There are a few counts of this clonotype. The CDR3 loop reads CASTTREGPRGYTF. CDR3 nucleotides: TGTGCCAGTACCACTAGGGAGGGCCCCCGGGGCTACACCTTC. The V gene is TRBV19, the J gene TRBJ1-2; D is undetermined. The CDR3 runs 14 residues. The germline gives CDR1 LNHDA, CDR2 SQIVND (reference sequence). The V end lost 7 bases, the J end lost 8 bases, and 20 bases lay between the germline ends. The full variable domain, in which reference TRBV19 and TRBJ1-2 provide the parts outside the CDR3, is DGGITQSPKYLFRKEGQNVTLSCEQNLNHDAMYWYRQDPGQGLRLIYYSQIVNDFQKGDIAEGYSVSREKKESFPLTVTSAQKNPTAFYLCASTTREGPRGYTFGSGTRLTVV.

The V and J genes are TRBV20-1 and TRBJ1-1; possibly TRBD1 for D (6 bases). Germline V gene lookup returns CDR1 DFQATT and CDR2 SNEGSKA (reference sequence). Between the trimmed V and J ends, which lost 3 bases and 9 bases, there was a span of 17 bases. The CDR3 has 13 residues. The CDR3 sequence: CSASKGPGVKAFF. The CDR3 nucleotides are TGCAGTGCTAGTAAGGGGCCAGGGGTGAAAGCTTTCTTT.

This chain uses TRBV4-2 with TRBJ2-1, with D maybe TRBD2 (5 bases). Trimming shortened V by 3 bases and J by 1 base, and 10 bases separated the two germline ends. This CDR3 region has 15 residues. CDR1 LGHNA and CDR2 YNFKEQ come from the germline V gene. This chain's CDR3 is CASSHRTDSYNEQFF. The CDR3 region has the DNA TGTGCCAGCAGCCACCGGACTGATTCCTACAATGAGCAGTTCTTC.